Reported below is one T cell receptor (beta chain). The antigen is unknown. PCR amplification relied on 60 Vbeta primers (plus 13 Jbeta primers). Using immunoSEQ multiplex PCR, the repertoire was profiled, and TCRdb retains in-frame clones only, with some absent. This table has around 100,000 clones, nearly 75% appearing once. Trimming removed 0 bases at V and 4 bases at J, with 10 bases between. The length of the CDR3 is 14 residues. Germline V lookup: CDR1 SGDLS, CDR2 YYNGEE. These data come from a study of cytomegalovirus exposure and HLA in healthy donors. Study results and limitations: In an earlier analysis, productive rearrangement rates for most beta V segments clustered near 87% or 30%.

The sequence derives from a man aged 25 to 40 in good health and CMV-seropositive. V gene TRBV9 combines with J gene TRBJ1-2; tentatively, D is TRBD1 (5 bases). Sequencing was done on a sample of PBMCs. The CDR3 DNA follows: TGTGCCAGCAGCGTAGGGGGGGTCGGCTATGGCTACACCTTC. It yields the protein CASSVGGVGYGYTF.